This T cell receptor (beta chain) was recorded in a study of blood T cells in healthy people across ages (dated by TCRdb to the mid-2010s). General notes on the study: In model experiments, roughly one uniquely barcoded TCR beta cDNA molecule per two T cells was captured by template switching. Four age groups were formed from the donors: young (average roughly 15 years), middle-aged (approximately 40), aged (about 68) and long-lived (roughly 88). The study analyzed two additional independent replicas of 1 million unique cDNA reads from the same blood draw for two donors, one aged 18 to 30 and one aged 80 or older. Using deep sequencing normalized with unique cDNA molecular identifiers, the study measured how TCR beta repertoire diversity changes with age. To avoid experimental bias, donors of different ages were distributed randomly across sequencing lanes.

This clonotype was counted between two and nine times. The specificity of this receptor is unknown. Qualities for individual bases were not recorded, and no much larger clone is one base off. Systemically healthy Caucasian individuals from Russia, about 38 in total and aged 6 to 90 years, were included as donors. Around 10 milliliters of peripheral blood were drawn from each donor into EDTA-treated Vacutainer tubes. Ficoll-Paque density-gradient centrifugation was used to isolate PBMCs, with at least 7 million per sample. Total RNA was extracted from PBMCs with Trizol reagent, with at least 6 micrograms obtained per sample. The percentages of naive CD45RAhigh/CD27high T cells were determined by flow cytometry on a PBMC aliquot from every donor. What the study reported, not specific to this receptor: Estimates of total diversity from one million sequenced T cells were regarded as lower bounds and underestimates. As age increased, observed TCR beta diversity per million T cells dropped in a roughly linear way, and a significant reduction was already evident by age roughly 36. The long-lived group showed more naive CD4+ T cells, fewer expanded clones and increased TCR diversity than the aged group, suggesting age selection. Since profiling was done on bulk unsorted PBMCs, naive and antigen-experienced compartments could not be conclusively compared. Because the CMV infection status of the donors was unknown, age-related changes in expanded clonotypes may potentially have been confounded. The percentage of naive T cells measured by flow cytometry correlated strongly with observed TCR beta diversity.

The library was prepared using 5' RACE. TCRdb records Illumina HiSeq 2500 as the sequencer. A second roughly 6 to 11 cycle PCR used a sample-barcoded 5' primer and a J-beta primer mix. A unique molecular identifier was introduced onto each TCR beta cDNA molecule by a template-switch 5' adaptor carrying 12 random nucleotides. Each sample yielded at least 2.5 million CDR3-containing paired-end reads. The Mint cDNA synthesis kit, primed by a TRBC-specific oligonucleotide, was used to synthesize first-strand cDNA from all RNA. Following uracil-DNA glycosylase treatment, a first 18-cycle PCR with universal primers M1SS and BC2_uni_R was performed on all cDNA. The original methods were these. Each sample was normalized by randomly selecting 1 million high-quality reads, each carrying a distinct molecular identifier. Reads sharing molecular identifiers were discarded rather than binned into consensus sequences. CDR3 identification, clonotype clustering and error correction used MiTCR with a Q25 quality threshold and the strictest error-elimination algorithm. A nonparametric unseen species model with Euler transformation was used to estimate lower-bound total TCR beta diversity. The public reads were reanalyzed by TCRdb: fastp trimming at Q25, MiXCR alignment, in-frame beta chains only. Merged by CDR3 protein, the rows form single entries marked with the most common genes and DNA. TCRdb's processing, not the study's, gives the V and J calls here. The sample profile shows hundreds of thousands of distinct CDR3 sequences; 58% of them were found once. The top ten clones comprise 22% of the sample.

The sequenced sample was blood. The TCR sequence derives from a young man in good health.

The CDR3 in this case is CSATGGHGGETQYF. The DNA sequence follows: TGCAGTGCTACCGGAGGTCATGGAGGAGAGACCCAGTACTTC. The chain uses TRBV20-1 and TRBJ2-5; the D gene is perhaps TRBD2, from 5 matching bases. From the cysteine through the phenylalanine, the CDR3 covers 14 amino acids. Left in the record is the CDR3 DNA by itself, 42 bases read in frame from the first base. CDR1 and CDR2 are read off the germline V gene (reference sequence) as DFQATT and SNEGSKA. V and J are truncated by 4 bases and 4 bases respectively, leaving an intervening sequence of 16 bases.